This entry describes one T cell receptor (beta chain). The antigen is unknown. The sample is drawn from a study of response to subunit inactivated influenza vaccine. One entry per CDR3 protein, called by TCRdb with MiXCR from the RT-PCR reads. The data show 550,000 to 600,000 distinct CDR3 sequences, about 11% seen once. Study conclusions and caveats: Authors suggested few new T cells are recruited by each seasonal influenza vaccination.

Per the germline V gene, CDR1 is SGHRS and CDR2 is YFSETQ. With V trimmed by 4 bases and J by 5 bases, 14 bases remained unmatched. The CDR3 extends over 17 amino acids. V usage is TRBV5-1 and J usage is TRBJ2-5; 10 nucleotides agree with TRBD2. This sequence originates from a middle-aged man who received an inactivated influenza vaccine. The source was PBMCs from blood, collected on the day of vaccination. CDR3 sequence (DNA): TGCGCCAGCAGCCCGGGGCGGGGACTAGCGAGAGGGGAGACCCAGTACTTC. Protein: CASSPGRGLARGETQYF.